This is a list of T cell receptor beta chains from one sample in a study of chemoradiotherapy in HPV16-positive cancers. Repertoires were generated with immunoSEQ multiplex PCR, while TCRdb's copy carries only in-frame clones and drops some. The sample holds about 30,000 clones, more than 75% seen once. The sequences come from blood, collected from a patient who underwent chemoradiotherapy. Receptors originate from a human donor with HPV-associated anogenital cancer. CDR3s include the opening cysteine and the closing phenylalanine or tryptophan. D genes are given only for firm matches. Only part of the rows carry a size: once, few, many, or a class if the clone is expanded.

D	V	J	size	DNA	CDR3
.	TRBV19	TRBJ1-6	few	TGTGCCAGTAGTATGTCAGGGGCCTCGGGGAATTCACCCCTCCACTTT	CASSMSGASGNSPLHF
.	TRBV7-8	TRBJ2-7	.	TGTGCCAGCAGCTTAGAGGTTGGGGGAGGGGGCGAGCAGTACTTC	CASSLEVGGGGEQYF
.	TRBV19	TRBJ2-2	.	TGTGCCAGTAGTAGGCAGGGGAGGACCGGGGAGCTGTTTTTT	CASSRQGRTGELFF
TRBD2	TRBV9	TRBJ2-1	once	TGTGCCAGCAGCTCTACGATCAGCGGGGGACCCACCTACAATGAGCAGTTCTTC	CASSSTISGGPTYNEQFF
TRBD2	TRBV11-2	TRBJ2-1	.	TGTGCCAGCAGCTCGGGGACTAGCGGGGGGTATTACAATGAGCAGTTCTTC	CASSSGTSGGYYNEQFF
TRBD1	TRBV5-1	TRBJ2-5	.	TGCGCCAGCAGCGCCGGGACAGGCGGCGAGACCCAGTACTTC	CASSAGTGGETQYF
.	TRBV9	TRBJ1-4	.	TGTGCCAGCAGCGTAGTGACCGGTTATAATGAAAAACTGTTTTTT	CASSVVTGYNEKLFF
TRBD2	TRBV6-1	TRBJ2-1	.	TGTGCCAGCAGTGAATTGGGAGGGTTGGGCAATGAGCAGTTCTTC	CASSELGGLGNEQFF
TRBD1	TRBV25-1	TRBJ2-2	.	TGTGCCAGCAGTGCCAGGACAGGGGGTGGAACCGGGGAGCTGTTTTTT	CASSARTGGGTGELFF
.	TRBV4-1	TRBJ1-5	.	TGCGCCAGCAGCCAAGACTGGCGATACCAGCCCCAGCATTTT	CASSQDWRYQPQHF